The clone carrying this TCR beta chain has a count of ten or more. The data were obtained in a study of CD8+CD57+ T cells in acquired aplastic anemia. Profiling that covered TCR beta VDJ and CDR3 relied on genomic DNA as its template. Via MiXCR, TCRdb re-called the reads, giving one row per CDR3 protein. The sample has fewer than 200,000 distinct CDR3 sequences, 40% to 55% seen once. Before being chosen for sequencing, patients had shown CD8+CD57+ cell expansion by flow cytometry. Severe acquired aplastic anemia was diagnosed in all patients. The J segment lost 5 bases and the V segment lost 6 bases, leaving 10 bases of the junction unmatched. CDR1 is LNHDA, CDR2 SQIVND, per germline (reference sequence). CDR3 length: 15 residues.

V gene TRBV19 combines with J gene TRBJ2-1, with 7 bases that match TRBD2. This clonotype was obtained from a human donor with aplastic anemia. The material sequenced was sorted CD4+, CD8+, or CD8+CD57+ T cells (not recorded which) from PBMCs. The CDR3 sequence is CASRPMGGGDNEQFF. DNA for the CDR3: TGTGCCAGTAGGCCTATGGGCGGGGGTGACAATGAGCAGTTCTTC.